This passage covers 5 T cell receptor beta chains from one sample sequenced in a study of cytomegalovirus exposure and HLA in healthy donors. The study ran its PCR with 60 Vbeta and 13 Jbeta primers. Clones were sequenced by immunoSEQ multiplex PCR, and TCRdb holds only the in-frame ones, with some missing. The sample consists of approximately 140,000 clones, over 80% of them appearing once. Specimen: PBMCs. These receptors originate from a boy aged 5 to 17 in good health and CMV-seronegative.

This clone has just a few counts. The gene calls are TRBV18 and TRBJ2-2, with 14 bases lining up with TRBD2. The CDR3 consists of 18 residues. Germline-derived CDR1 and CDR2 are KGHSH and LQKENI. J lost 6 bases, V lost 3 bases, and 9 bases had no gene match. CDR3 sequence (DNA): TGTGCCAGCTCACCCTGGAAGCTGGGACTAGCGGGAGCCGGGGAGCTGTTTTTT. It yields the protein CASSPWKLGLAGAGELFF. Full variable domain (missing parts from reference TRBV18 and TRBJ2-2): NAGVMQNPRHLVRRRGQEARLRCSPMKGHSHVYWYRQLPEEGLKFMVYLQKENIIDESGMPKERFSAEFPKEGPSILRIQQVVRGDSAAYFCASSPWKLGLAGAGELFFGEGSRLTVL.

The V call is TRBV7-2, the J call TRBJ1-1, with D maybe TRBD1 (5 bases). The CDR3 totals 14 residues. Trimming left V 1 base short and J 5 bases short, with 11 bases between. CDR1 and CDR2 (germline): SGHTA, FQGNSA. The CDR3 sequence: CASSLVGGGTEAFF. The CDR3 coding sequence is TGTGCCAGCAGCTTAGTTGGGGGAGGGACTGAAGCTTTCTTT. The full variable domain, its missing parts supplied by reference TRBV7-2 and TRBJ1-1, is GAGVSQSPSNKVTEKGKDVELRCDPISGHTALYWYRQSLGQGLEFLIYFQGNSAPDKSGLPSDRFSAERTGGSVSTLTIQRTQQEDSAVYLCASSLVGGGTEAFFGQGTRLTVV.

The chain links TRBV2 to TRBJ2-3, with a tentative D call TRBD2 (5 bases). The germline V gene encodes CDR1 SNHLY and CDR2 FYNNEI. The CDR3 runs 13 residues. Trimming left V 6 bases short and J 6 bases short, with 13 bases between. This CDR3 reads CASRQDSRDTQYF. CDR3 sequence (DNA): TGTGCCAGCAGGCAGGACTCGAGGGATACGCAGTATTTT.

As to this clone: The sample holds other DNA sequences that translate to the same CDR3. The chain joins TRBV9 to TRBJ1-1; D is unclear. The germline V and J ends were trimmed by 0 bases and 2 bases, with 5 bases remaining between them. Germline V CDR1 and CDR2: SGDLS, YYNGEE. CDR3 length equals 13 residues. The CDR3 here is CASSVGANTEAFF. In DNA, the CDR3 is TGTGCCAGCAGCGTAGGGGCTAACACTGAAGCTTTCTTT.

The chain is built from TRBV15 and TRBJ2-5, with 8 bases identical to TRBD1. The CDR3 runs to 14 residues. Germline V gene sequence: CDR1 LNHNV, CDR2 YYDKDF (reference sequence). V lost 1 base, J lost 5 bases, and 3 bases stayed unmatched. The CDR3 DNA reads TGTGCCACCAGCAGAGCAGGGGGCTCGGAGACCCAGTACTTC. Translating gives CATSRAGGSETQYF.